This T cell receptor (beta chain) was sequenced for a study of blood T cells in healthy people across ages. Comment on this clonotype: The antigen remains undetermined.

A second about 7 to 12 cycle PCR used barcoded and J-beta primers. Each of the cDNA molecules was tagged by a template-switch adaptor with 12 random nucleotides. TCRdb reprocessed the 5' RACE reads with MiXCR, giving one entry per CDR3 protein. Among fewer than 2,000,000 distinct CDR3 sequences listed, around 36% were seen once. Trimming stripped 11 bases from V and 2 bases from J, with 11 bases between. The CDR3 is made up of 12 amino acids. Germline values: CDR1 MNHNS, CDR2 SASEGT. Notes on the study in general: No conclusive comparison of naive versus antigen-experienced cells was possible with unsorted PBMCs. Compared with aged donors, long-lived donors showed fewer expanded clones, suggesting selection.

This chain joins TRBV6-1 and TRBJ2-3; weak D call: TRBD2 (5 bases). This clonotype was obtained from a woman between 25 and 40 years old in good health. Material: blood. CDR3 protein: CAGEGSTDTQYF. The CDR3 DNA reads as TGTGCCGGAGAGGGCTCCACAGATACGCAGTATTTT.